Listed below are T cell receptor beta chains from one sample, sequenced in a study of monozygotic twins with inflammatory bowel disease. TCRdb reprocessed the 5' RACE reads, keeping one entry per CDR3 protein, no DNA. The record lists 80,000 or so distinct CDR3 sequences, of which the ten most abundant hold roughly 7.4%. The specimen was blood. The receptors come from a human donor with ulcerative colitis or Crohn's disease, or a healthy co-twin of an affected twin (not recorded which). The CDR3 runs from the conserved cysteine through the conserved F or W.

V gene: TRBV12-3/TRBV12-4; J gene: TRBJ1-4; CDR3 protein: CASKGQLGEKLFF
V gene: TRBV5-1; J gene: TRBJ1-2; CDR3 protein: CASSWYPGNYGYTF
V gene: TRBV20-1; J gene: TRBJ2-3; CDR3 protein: CSATGTRYSTDTQYF
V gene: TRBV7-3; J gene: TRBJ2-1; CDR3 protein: CASSLKGRGTHEQFF
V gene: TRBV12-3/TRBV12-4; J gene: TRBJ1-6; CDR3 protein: CASRTETNSPLHF
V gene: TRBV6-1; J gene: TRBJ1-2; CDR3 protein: CASSVGPEDYGYTF
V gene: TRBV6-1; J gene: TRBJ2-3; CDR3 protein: CASSEALGHYYTDTQYF
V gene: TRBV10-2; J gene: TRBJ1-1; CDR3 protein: CASSEPGQGFVEAFF
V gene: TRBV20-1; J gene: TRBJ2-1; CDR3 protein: CSATRGTSGGPLGVGQFF
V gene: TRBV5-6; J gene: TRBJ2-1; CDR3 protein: CASSLRLAGGNEQFF
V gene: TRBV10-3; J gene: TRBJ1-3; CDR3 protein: CAIRSQGGLNGNTIYF
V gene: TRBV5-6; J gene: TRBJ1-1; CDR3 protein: CASSGGTPIEAFF
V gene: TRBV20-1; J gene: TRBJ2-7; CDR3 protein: CSARGDSVYEQYF
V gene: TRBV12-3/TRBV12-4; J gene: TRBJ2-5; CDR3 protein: CASSFEGSPQETQYF
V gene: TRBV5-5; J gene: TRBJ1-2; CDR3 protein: CASSLRLTGGTVYGYTF